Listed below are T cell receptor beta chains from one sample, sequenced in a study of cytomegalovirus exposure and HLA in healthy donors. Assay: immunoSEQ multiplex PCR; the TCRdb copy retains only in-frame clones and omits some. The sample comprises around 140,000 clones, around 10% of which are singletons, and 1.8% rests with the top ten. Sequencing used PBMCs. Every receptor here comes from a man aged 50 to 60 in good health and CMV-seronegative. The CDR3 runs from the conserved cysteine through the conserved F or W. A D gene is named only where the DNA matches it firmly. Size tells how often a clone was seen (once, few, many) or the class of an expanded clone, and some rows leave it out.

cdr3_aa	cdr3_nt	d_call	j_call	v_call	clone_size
CASSGTGRSYGYTF	TGTGCCAGCAGCGGGACAGGGAGATCCTATGGCTACACCTTC	TRBD1	TRBJ1-2	TRBV2	NA
CASSVGATGLGYQETQYF	TGTGCCAGCAGCGTAGGGGCGACGGGACTGGGGTACCAAGAGACCCAGTACTTC	NA	TRBJ2-5	TRBV9	few
CAISHTGTETNYGYTF	TGTGCCATCAGCCACACCGGGACAGAAACTAACTATGGCTACACCTTC	TRBD1	TRBJ1-2	TRBV10-3	NA
CASSEGPGRGANVLTF	TGTGCCAGCAGTGAAGGTCCAGGTCGGGGGGCCAACGTCCTGACTTTC	NA	TRBJ2-6	TRBV2	NA
CASSRGTSGYNEQFF	TGTGCCAGCAGCCGCGGGACCTCTGGGTACAATGAGCAGTTCTTC	NA	TRBJ2-1	TRBV6-5	few
CASSKTGGNQETQYF	TGTGCCAGCAGTAAGACAGGGGGAAACCAAGAGACCCAGTACTTC	TRBD1	TRBJ2-5	TRBV7-7	NA
CASSFGTGTGGYGYTF	TGTGCCAGCAGCTTTGGGACCGGGACAGGGGGTTATGGCTACACCTTC	TRBD1	TRBJ1-2	TRBV7-9	few
CASSTPGTGSYEQYF	TGTGCCAGCAGCACACCCGGGACAGGCTCCTACGAGCAGTACTTC	NA	TRBJ2-7	TRBV21-1	NA
CASSYVELYNEQFF	TGCGCCAGCAGCTATGTAGAGTTGTACAATGAGCAGTTCTTC	NA	TRBJ2-1	TRBV5-1	NA
CASSLTVAGADTGELFF	TGTGCCAGCAGCTTAACGGTCGCGGGAGCAGATACCGGGGAGCTGTTTTTT	TRBD2	TRBJ2-2	TRBV7-3	NA
CATSRANGSPDTQYF	TGTGCCACCAGCAGAGCGAACGGGAGCCCAGATACGCAGTATTTT	NA	TRBJ2-3	TRBV15	NA
CASSGGGGSDEQYF	TGTGCCAGCAGTGGGGGTGGGGGGAGCGACGAGCAGTACTTC	NA	TRBJ2-7	TRBV6-1	many
CASSLGGGAFDTQYF	TGTGCCAGCAGTCTTGGGGGGGGCGCGTTTGATACGCAGTATTTT	NA	TRBJ2-3	TRBV6-5	NA
CASRSRGDSTDTQYF	TGCGCCAGCAGGTCCCGGGGTGATAGCACAGATACGCAGTATTTT	NA	TRBJ2-3	TRBV5-1	few
CASSPQTGLYEQYF	TGTGCCAGCAGCCCACAGACAGGGCTCTACGAGCAGTACTTC	TRBD1	TRBJ2-7	TRBV9	few
CASSVGQGGANVLTF	TGTGCCAGCAGCGTAGGACAGGGTGGGGCCAACGTCCTGACTTTC	TRBD1	TRBJ2-6	TRBV9	NA
CSVETGGQETQYF	TGCAGCGTTGAAACAGGTGGGCAAGAGACCCAGTACTTC	NA	TRBJ2-5	TRBV29-1	few
CASSLGTSGMGNEQFF	TGCGCCAGCAGCTTGGGGACTAGCGGGATGGGTAATGAGCAGTTCTTC	TRBD2	TRBJ2-1	TRBV5-1	few
CASRPSGLVSYEQYF	TGCGCCAGCAGGCCCTCGGGACTAGTCTCCTACGAGCAGTACTTC	TRBD2	TRBJ2-7	TRBV4-1	few
CASSGDRGFSNSPLHF	TGTGCCAGCAGCGGGGACAGGGGTTTTTCGAATTCACCCCTCCACTTT	TRBD1	TRBJ1-6	TRBV2	few
CASSIQGMNTEAFF	TGTGCCAGTAGTATACAGGGAATGAACACTGAAGCTTTCTTT	NA	TRBJ1-1	TRBV19	NA
CASSLWGQGENIQYF	TGTGCCAGCAGTTTATGGGGACAGGGGGAGAACATTCAGTACTTC	TRBD1	TRBJ2-4	TRBV28	NA
CASLRQGDTEAFF	TGTGCCAGCCTCCGACAGGGAGACACTGAAGCTTTCTTT	TRBD1	TRBJ1-1	TRBV19	NA
CASSATSTLEETQYF	TGTGCCAGTAGTGCGACTAGTACCCTAGAAGAGACCCAGTACTTC	NA	TRBJ2-5	TRBV19	NA
CASSPRGRLSGNTIYF	TGTGCCAGCAGCCCTAGGGGGAGACTCTCGGGAAACACCATATATTTT	NA	TRBJ1-3	TRBV28	NA
CASSSPLAGVGRNTQYF	TGTGCCAGCAGCTCTCCCCTAGCGGGAGTAGGGAGAAATACGCAGTATTTT	TRBD2	TRBJ2-3	TRBV11-2	NA
CASSRDRGRAGELFF	TGTGCCAGCAGCCGGGACAGGGGGCGAGCCGGGGAGCTGTTTTTT	TRBD1	TRBJ2-2	TRBV2	NA
CASSVGGDYEKLFF	TGTGCCAGCAGTGTCGGAGGGGACTATGAAAAACTGTTTTTT	NA	TRBJ1-4	TRBV25-1	NA
CASNPPGGRLNTEAFF	TGTGCCAGTAATCCCCCGGGGGGGCGGCTGAACACTGAAGCTTTCTTT	NA	TRBJ1-1	TRBV19	few
CASSPSSGGANEQFF	TGTGCCAGCTCACCTTCTAGCGGGGGGGCCAATGAGCAGTTCTTC	TRBD2	TRBJ2-1	TRBV18	few
CASSTVNSNEQFF	TGCGCCAGCAGCACGGTGAATTCCAATGAGCAGTTCTTC	NA	TRBJ2-1	TRBV4-1	few
CASSRANSFQTSTKKKYNEQFF	TGTGCCAGCAGCCGGGCGAATAGTTTCCAGACCTCTACCAAAAAAAAATACAATGAGCAGTTCTTC	NA	TRBJ2-1	TRBV14	NA
CASIFHRGQGLGGYTF	TGTGCCAGCATCTTTCATAGGGGACAGGGACTTGGTGGCTACACCTTC	TRBD1	TRBJ1-2	TRBV6-6	NA
CASSAQGKVQPQHF	TGTGCCAGCAGTGCACAGGGGAAGGTTCAGCCCCAGCATTTT	TRBD1	TRBJ1-5	TRBV27	few
CASSLVGLAAMGNEQFF	TGTGCCAGCAGCTTGGTAGGACTAGCGGCCATGGGCAATGAGCAGTTCTTC	TRBD2	TRBJ2-1	TRBV5-4	few
CASSSLGGLSTGELFF	TGTGCCAGCAGTTCCCTTGGAGGACTCTCGACCGGGGAGCTGTTTTTT	NA	TRBJ2-2	TRBV6-5	NA